The sequence of this T cell receptor beta chain was determined in a study of T-cell memory formation after mild COVID-19. Study information: TCR clusters largely stayed donor specific.

This clonotype was counted once. Germline V gene data show CDR1 as LGHNA and CDR2 as YSLEER. The CDR3 totals 16 residues. Between the trimmed V and J ends, which lost 3 bases and 4 bases, there was a span of 18 bases. TCRdb independently ran MiXCR on the 5' RACE reads; one entry per CDR3 protein. Among about 50,000 distinct CDR3 sequences, approximately 9% were seen once, and the ten largest hold over 9.5%. Sequenced sample: PBMCs or a T cell subset sorted from them (not recorded which). This sequence was found in an adult woman who had mild COVID-19 (a few samples of this study predate the infection). Cell type and time point are not known. The rearrangement uses TRBV4-3 and TRBJ2-5, with TRBD2 as a possible D gene (5 bases). The CDR3 coding sequence is TGCGCCAGCAGCCACGGCCCCGGGGTCGGAGGAGAGACCCAGTACTTC. Amino acid sequence: CASSHGPGVGGETQYF.